This T cell receptor (beta chain) was captured by sequencing in a study of metastatic and nonmetastatic thyroid tumors. The CDR3 runs 14 residues. Trimming left V 0 bases short and J 5 bases short, with 9 bases between. Germline CDR1 and CDR2: SGHVS and FNYEAQ. This clone was detected ten times or more. TCRdb re-analyzed the PCR reads through MiXCR. The sample has about 27,000 clones, 15% seen once. No treatment of any kind had been given to any patient before thyroid surgery. The specimen was blood. The chain has TRBV7-6 and TRBJ2-3; tentative D call: TRBD2 (7 bases). This sequence was found in a male donor with papillary thyroid cancer or a benign thyroid nodule (not recorded which). Some clones in this sample may be carry-over from other donors' samples. The CDR3 loop reads CASSLAGGRDTQYF. CDR3 DNA: TGTGCCAGCAGCTTAGCGGGGGGGCGAGATACGCAGTATTTT.